This TCR beta chain appears in the sequencing data of a study of blood T cell repertoires in COVID-19. The overall study: The samples span acute and convalescent COVID-19 from the United States, Italy and Spain. PBMCs, B-cell-depleted T cells, or T cells provided the cDNA or gDNA that made up the material.

CDR1 is MNHEY and CDR2 is SVGAGI in the germline V gene. The length of the CDR3 is 16 residues. V shed 4 bases and J 1 base; nucleotides not matched to a gene: 8. Original data processing: Amplification of reference gene primers provided the estimated nucleated cell counts. The assay was immunoSEQ multiplex PCR, and TCRdb's table has in-frame clones only and misses some. V and J calls and clone size follow that table, whereas D and trimming were derived from the DNA. Here the sample spans tens of thousands of clones, about four fifths being singletons. Patients from Seattle were sampled longitudinally, starting during active infection.

This sequence originates from a man between 65 and 85 years old with COVID-19, enrolled during active disease. Sample: peripheral blood. The J gene is TRBJ1-1, the V gene TRBV6-5; 8 positions agree with TRBD1. Here the CDR3 reads CASSSFLTGENTEAFF. The CDR3 nucleotides read TGTGCCAGCAGTTCCTTCTTGACAGGGGAGAACACTGAAGCTTTCTTT.